The 27 T cell receptor beta chains given below trace back to one sample, sequenced in a study of shared clonotypes between healthy human individuals. Sequenced by immunoSEQ multiplex PCR; TCRdb stores in-frame clones only, minus some. The sample consists of approximately 600,000 clones, roughly 96% of them appearing once. Naivety among CD8 cells was defined by CD45RO negativity and positive CCR7 selection, thereby excluding terminally differentiated effector memory CD45RA+ cells. The sequenced material came from naive CD8+ T cells sorted from blood. These receptor sequences come from a woman under 40 in good health.

CDR3 DNA sequence: TGTGCCAGCAGATCTCCGGGCCCAGCCAAAAACATTCAGTACTTC. This codes for CASRSPGPAKNIQYF. This rearrangement joins TRBV28 to TRBJ2-4; D remains ambiguous. Looked up from germline, CDR1 is MDHEN and CDR2 is SYDVKM. CDR3 length equals 15 residues. The V end lost 6 bases, the J end lost 0 bases, and 12 bases lay between the germline ends. Together with reference TRBV28 and TRBJ2-4, the CDR3 gives the full variable domain: DVKVTQSSRYLVKRTGEKVFLECVQDMDHENMFWYRQDPGLGLRLIYFSYDVKMKEKGDIPEGYSVSREKKERFSLILESASTNQTSMYLCASRSPGPAKNIQYFGAGTRLSVL.

CDR3 region: CASSTGQAPNYGYTF. The CDR3 DNA reads TGTGCCAGCAGCACGGGACAGGCGCCGAACTATGGCTACACCTTC. The V gene is TRBV11-2, the J gene TRBJ1-2; 8 nucleotides agree with TRBD1. V shed 5 bases and J 2 bases; nucleotides not matched to a gene: 7. Per the germline V gene, CDR1 is SGHAT and CDR2 is FQNNGV. This CDR3 has 15 residues.

The chain couples TRBV19 to TRBJ2-2, with 7 bases fitting TRBD1. Looked up from germline, CDR1 is LNHDA and CDR2 is SQIVND (reference sequence). V was pared by 6 bases and J by 5 bases, with 9 bases of the junction left unmatched. This CDR3 has 15 residues. The CDR3 reads CASSPGQFMTGELFF. The DNA of the CDR3 is TGTGCCAGTAGCCCGGGACAGTTTATGACCGGGGAGCTGTTTTTT.

V is TRBV19 and J is TRBJ1-3; D is undetermined. The germline gives CDR1 LNHDA, CDR2 SQIVND (reference sequence). V was cut by 6 bases and J by 2 bases, with 17 bases left in between. The CDR3 extends over 16 amino acids. This chain's CDR3 is CASRARTGSAGNTIYF. The CDR3 DNA is TGTGCCAGTAGGGCTCGGACGGGATCCGCTGGAAACACCATATATTTT.

The chain joins TRBV7-9 to TRBJ2-7; D might be TRBD1 (6 bases). This CDR3 comprises 15 residues. The germline V gene has CDR1 SEHNR and CDR2 FQNEAQ (reference sequence). The V gene lost 5 bases and the J gene lost 2 bases, with 16 bases spanning the gap. The CDR3 here is CASSPADRPAYEQYF. The CDR3, as DNA: TGTGCCAGCAGCCCAGCTGACAGGCCTGCCTACGAGCAGTACTTC. Variable domain in full (rest from reference TRBV7-9 and TRBJ2-7): DTGVSQNPRHKITKRGQNVTFRCDPISEHNRLYWYRQTLGQGPEFLTYFQNEAQLEKSRLLSDRFSAERPKGSFSTLEIQRTEQGDSAMYLCASSPADRPAYEQYFGPGTRLTVT.

The chain uses TRBV27 and TRBJ2-2, with a tentative D call TRBD1 (5 bases). Germline lookup yields CDR1 MNHEY and CDR2 SMNVEV (reference sequence). Trimming took 2 bases from V and 5 from J, leaving 15 bases between them. This CDR3 spans 16 amino acids. This chain's CDR3 is CASSLRTPELTGELFF. CDR3 bases: TGTGCCAGCAGTTTAAGGACACCGGAGTTGACCGGGGAGCTGTTTTTT.

The chain combines TRBV5-8 with TRBJ2-6; possibly TRBD1 for D (5 bases). The CDR3 has 15 amino acids. V lost 0 bases to trimming and J lost 8 bases, with 12 bases between them. Looked up from germline, CDR1 is SGHTS and CDR2 is YDEGEE. CDR3 coding DNA: TGTGCCAGCAGCTTGGTGCCAGGGTCCCCCAACGTCCTGACTTTC. This sequence encodes CASSLVPGSPNVLTF.

V gene TRBV27 combines with J gene TRBJ2-7; D possibly corresponds to TRBD1 (6 bases). CDR1 is MNHEY, CDR2 SMNVEV, per germline (reference sequence). The CDR3 has 13 residues. V was cut by 6 bases and J by 4 bases, with 13 bases left in between. This chain's CDR3 is CASRGANLYEQYF. Here the CDR3 DNA reads TGTGCCAGCAGGGGGGCCAATCTTTACGAGCAGTACTTC.

The V gene is TRBV30, the J gene TRBJ1-1; D perhaps matches TRBD1 (5 bases). V gave up 1 base and J gave up 3 bases, with 9 bases separating them. CDR3 length: 13 residues. Germline-derived CDR1 and CDR2 are GTSNPN and SVGIG (reference sequence). DNA of the CDR3: TGTGCCTGGAGTGGGGAGGGGCACACTGAAGCTTTCTTT. This sequence encodes CAWSGEGHTEAFF.

The CDR3 bases are TGCACCAGCAGCCAAGACAGGGGGCCGGTGAACACTGAAGCTTTCTTT. The encoded protein is CTSSQDRGPVNTEAFF. The rearrangement joins TRBV1 to TRBJ1-1; the DNA was not used to check the table's D call, TRBD1. TRBV1 is a listed pseudogene. The CDR3 runs 16 residues.

The V gene is TRBV29-1, the J gene TRBJ2-1; TRBD1 aligns across 8 bases. This CDR3 is built from 14 residues. Per germline, CDR1 SQVTM and CDR2 ANQGSEA. The junction had 7 bases not matched to a gene; V was cut back by 6 bases and J by 3 bases. CDR3 nucleotide sequence: TGCAGCGTGGGCGGGACAGGACACTACAATGAGCAGTTCTTC. This translates into CSVGGTGHYNEQFF.

The chain is built from TRBV6-5 and TRBJ1-2; D is undetermined. V shed 10 bases and J shed 2 bases, with 14 bases lying between them. Germline-derived CDR1 and CDR2 are MNHEY and SVGAGI. The CDR3 spans 13 residues. DNA for the CDR3: TGTGCCATCACGGGCAGCATCAACTATGGCTACACCTTC. Its translation: CAITGSINYGYTF.

CDR3 amino acids: CSADAREQFF. CDR3 bases: TGCAGTGCTGACGCCCGGGAGCAGTTCTTC. The J gene is TRBJ2-1, the V gene TRBV20-1; D not certain. This CDR3 has 10 residues. The V end lost 5 bases, the J end lost 10 bases, and 9 bases lay between the germline ends. The germline CDR1 and CDR2 sequences are DFQATT and SNEGSKA (reference sequence).

J is TRBJ1-1 and V is TRBV19, with D maybe TRBD1 (5 bases). The CDR3 length is 13 residues. From germline, CDR1 is LNHDA and CDR2 SQIVND (reference sequence). V lost 5 bases and J 4 bases, leaving 11 bases between the germline ends. In DNA, the CDR3 is TGTGCCAGTAGTTCAGGGAGCGGCACTGAAGCTTTCTTT. Protein sequence: CASSSGSGTEAFF.

CDR3 residues: CASSSTDHQETQYF. The CDR3 DNA is TGTGCCAGCAGCTCAACAGACCACCAAGAGACCCAGTACTTC. The rearrangement joins TRBV5-8 to TRBJ2-5; unclear D gene. Trimming shortened V by 3 bases and J by 0 bases, and 9 bases separated the two germline ends. Germline V gene lookup returns CDR1 SGHTS and CDR2 YDEGEE. The CDR3 extends over 14 amino acids. Full variable domain (rest looked up from reference TRBV5-8 and TRBJ2-5): EAGVTQSPTHLIKTRGQQATLRCSPISGHTSVYWYQQALGLGLQFLLWYDEGEERNRGNFPPRFSGRQFPNYSSELNVNALELEDSALYLCASSSTDHQETQYFGPGTRLLVL.

The gene calls are TRBV11-2 and TRBJ2-4; 7 bases align to TRBD1. V was pared by 2 bases and J by 2 bases, with 12 bases of the junction left unmatched. Germline CDR1 reads SGHAT; CDR2 reads FQNNGV. The CDR3 contains 18 residues. In nucleotides, the CDR3 is TGTGCCAGCAGCTTACCCCCGACAGGGTATCCACCCAAAAACATTCAGTACTTC. This encodes CASSLPPTGYPPKNIQYF.

This clone was seen just once. This chain uses TRBV19 with TRBJ2-3, with 9 bases aligning to TRBD2. Germline V CDR1 and CDR2: LNHDA, SQIVND (reference sequence). V lost 6 bases and J lost 0; bases outside the gene matches: 7. This CDR3 is 16 amino acids long. This CDR3 is CASRGASGTSTDTQYF. CDR3 nucleotide sequence: TGTGCCAGTAGAGGGGCTAGCGGGACTAGCACAGATACGCAGTATTTT.

The chain joins TRBV7-8 to TRBJ2-7; 7 bases are shared with TRBD1. Unmatched junction bases numbered 6, after V lost 1 base and J lost 0 bases. The CDR3 consists of 16 residues. Per the germline V gene, CDR1 is SGHVS and CDR2 is FQNEAQ. The CDR3 nucleotides are TGTGCCAGCAGCTTAGGACGGACAGGACCCTCCTACGAGCAGTACTTC. Amino acids: CASSLGRTGPSYEQYF.

CDR3 bases: TGTGCCAGCAGCCTCCCAGGGGAAGAGACCCAGTACTTC. It codes for CASSLPGEETQYF. The genes are TRBV28 and TRBJ2-5, with D possibly being TRBD1 (6 bases). V was trimmed by 6 bases and J by 3 bases, leaving 11 bases between them. This CDR3 is built from 13 residues. Germline CDR1 and CDR2: MDHEN and SYDVKM.

This rearrangement joins TRBV30 to TRBJ2-5, with D hard to call. Germline CDR1 and CDR2: GTSNPN and SVGIG (reference sequence). The CDR3 extends over 12 amino acids. V dropped 3 bases and J dropped 0 bases, with 5 bases sitting between them. CDR3 region: CAWSNYQETQYF. The CDR3 coding sequence is TGTGCCTGGAGCAATTACCAAGAGACCCAGTACTTC.

This clone was seen only once. J is TRBJ2-7 and V is TRBV2, with 11 bases identical to TRBD2. The germline CDR1 and CDR2 sequences are SNHLY and FYNNEI. Trimming removed 10 bases from V and 4 bases from J; junction bases left unmatched: 6. This CDR3 contains 13 residues. This chain's CDR3 is CAIGTSGQYEQYF. In DNA, the CDR3 is TGTGCCATCGGGACTAGCGGACAATACGAGCAGTACTTC.

Details on this clone: The same CDR3 also results from other DNA sequences found in this sample. The chain is built from TRBV7-3 and TRBJ2-3; D remains ambiguous. The CDR3 runs to 13 residues. V shed 5 bases and J shed 1 base, with 7 bases lying between them. The germline gives CDR1 SGHTA, CDR2 FQGTGA. The CDR3 loop reads CASSLLGTDTQYF. The CDR3 nucleotides are TGTGCCAGCAGCCTCTTGGGCACAGATACGCAGTATTTT.

This sequence joins TRBV29-1 and TRBJ2-5; D assignment may be TRBD1 or TRBD2 (5 bases each). Trimming stripped 3 bases from V and 5 bases from J, with 13 bases between. Germline CDR1 reads SQVTM; CDR2 reads ANQGSEA. The CDR3 runs 13 residues. CDR3 loop: CSVDGGGEETQYF. CDR3 coding DNA: TGCAGCGTTGATGGGGGTGGCGAGGAGACCCAGTACTTC.

The rearrangement links TRBV19 to TRBJ1-5; tentatively, D is TRBD1 (5 bases). Germline CDR1 reads LNHDA; CDR2 reads SQIVND (reference sequence). The CDR3 is made up of 13 amino acids. Trimming took off 7 bases at V and 5 bases at J, with 12 bases between the two ends. CDR3: CASTWWGDQPQHF. In nucleotides, the CDR3 is TGTGCCAGTACTTGGTGGGGCGATCAGCCCCAGCATTTT.

CDR3 DNA: TGCGCCAGCAGCCAAGAGTGGAGGGTCGCTTACAATGAGCAGTTCTTC. Translated: CASSQEWRVAYNEQFF. This sequence joins TRBV4-1 and TRBJ2-1; maybe TRBD2 (6 bases). Germline CDR1 reads MGHRA; CDR2 reads YSYEKL. V was clipped by 0 bases and J by 4 bases, with 13 bases between them. The CDR3 has 16 amino acids.

CDR3: CAVPGVWGEKLFF. DNA for the CDR3: TGTGCCGTCCCAGGGGTTTGGGGGGAAAAACTGTTTTTT. This chain connects TRBV28 to TRBJ1-4, with D perhaps TRBD1 (6 bases). This CDR3 has 13 amino acids. V was shortened by 11 bases and J by 8 bases, with 18 bases between the two germline ends. In germline, CDR1 is MDHEN, CDR2 SYDVKM.

The chain carries TRBV6-1 and TRBJ2-7; 7 nucleotides agree with TRBD2. Unmatched junction bases numbered 6, after V lost 4 bases and J lost 0 bases. The CDR3 consists of 15 residues. Germline assignment: CDR1 MNHNS and CDR2 SASEGT. CDR3 amino acids: CASSVSSGSSYEQYF. DNA of the CDR3: TGTGCCAGCAGTGTGAGTAGCGGGTCCTCCTACGAGCAGTACTTC.